What follows is one T cell receptor (beta chain) and its context. As handled by the study authors: Quantification of nucleated cells was approximated via reference gene primer amplification. The assay was immunoSEQ multiplex PCR, and TCRdb's table has in-frame clones only and misses some. That table is the source of V, J and clone size, and D and trimming were worked out from the DNA. The table lists tens of thousands of clones, 85% of them singletons. These data are taken from a study of blood T cell repertoires in COVID-19. At the level of the study: Both acute and convalescent COVID-19 samples were obtained from the United States, Italy and Spain. PBMCs, B-cell-depleted T cells, or T cells provided the cDNA or gDNA that made up the material.

The length of the CDR3 is 13 residues. The germline V gene has CDR1 KGHDR and CDR2 SFDVKD. V was cut by 8 bases and J by 7 bases, with 14 bases left in between. Sequencing was performed on peripheral blood. This clonotype was sampled from a man aged 80 or over with acute or convalescent COVID-19. The genes are TRBV24-1 and TRBJ2-1; tentative D call: TRBD1 (5 bases). The DNA for the CDR3 is TGTGCCACCACTGACAGCTGGCGGAATGAGCAGTTCTTC. It specifies CATTDSWRNEQFF.